This entry is about one T cell receptor (beta chain). Its cognate antigen is unknown. This record belongs to a study of CD8+CD57+ T cells in acquired aplastic anemia. Study-level results: Statistical testing detected no significant gap in CD8+ Simpson's diversity between patients and controls. Patients and controls turned out to have twenty-nine CD8+ CDR3 sequences in common.

Template material for TCR beta VDJ and CDR3 profiling consisted of genomic DNA. MiXCR, run by TCRdb on the reads, gives a single entry per CDR3 protein. The table shows 250,000 to 300,000 distinct CDR3 sequences, with under 60% occurring only once. Germline V gives CDR1 MNHNS, CDR2 SASEGT. V was pared by 4 bases and J by 5 bases, with 15 bases between. This CDR3 is 14 amino acids long. Patients chosen for sequencing had shown CD8+CD57+ cell expansion by flow cytometry. Material: sorted CD4+, CD8+, or CD8+CD57+ T cells (not recorded which) from PBMCs. The chain has TRBV6-1 and TRBJ2-7; D may be TRBD1 or TRBD2 (5 bases each). The TCR originated in a human donor with aplastic anemia. The CDR3 DNA follows: TGTGCCAGCAGTGCCTCCACCCGGGGCAACGAGCAGTACTTC. The encoded protein is CASSASTRGNEQYF.